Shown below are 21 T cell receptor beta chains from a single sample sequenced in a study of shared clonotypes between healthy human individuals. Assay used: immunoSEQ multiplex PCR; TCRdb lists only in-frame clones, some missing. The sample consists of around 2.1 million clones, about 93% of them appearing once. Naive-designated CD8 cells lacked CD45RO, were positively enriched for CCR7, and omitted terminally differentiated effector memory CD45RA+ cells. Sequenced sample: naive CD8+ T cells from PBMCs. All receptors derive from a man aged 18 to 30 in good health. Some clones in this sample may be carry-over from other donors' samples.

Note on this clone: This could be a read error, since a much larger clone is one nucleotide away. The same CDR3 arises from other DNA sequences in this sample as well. This CDR3 is CASSDSYEQYF. DNA for the CDR3: TGTGCCAGCAGTGATTCCTACGAGCAGTACTTC. The gene calls are TRBV6-6 and TRBJ2-7, with D uncertain. With 5 bases removed from V and 1 base from J, the gap between germline ends came to 3 bases. Germline loops: CDR1 MNHNY, CDR2 SVGAGI (reference sequence). The CDR3 length is 11 residues.

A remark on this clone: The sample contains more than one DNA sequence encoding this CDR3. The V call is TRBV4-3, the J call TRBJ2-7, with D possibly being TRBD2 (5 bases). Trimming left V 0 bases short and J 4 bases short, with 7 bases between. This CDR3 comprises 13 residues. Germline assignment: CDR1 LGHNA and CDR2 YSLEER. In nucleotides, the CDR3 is TGCGCCAGCAGCCAAGACCGCGGGTACGAGCAGTACTTC. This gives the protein CASSQDRGYEQYF.

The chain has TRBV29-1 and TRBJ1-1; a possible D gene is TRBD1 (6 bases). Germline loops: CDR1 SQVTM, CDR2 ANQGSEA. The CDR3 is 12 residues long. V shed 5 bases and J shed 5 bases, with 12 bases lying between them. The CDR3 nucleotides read TGCAGCGTTACAGGGAGGGAGACTGAAGCTTTCTTT. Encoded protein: CSVTGRETEAFF.

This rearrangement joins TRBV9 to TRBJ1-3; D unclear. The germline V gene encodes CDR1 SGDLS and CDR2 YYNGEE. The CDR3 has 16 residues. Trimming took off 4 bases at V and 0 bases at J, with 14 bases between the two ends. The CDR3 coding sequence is TGTGCCAGCAGCCAATCAAACTGGAGCTCTGGAAACACCATATATTTT. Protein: CASSQSNWSSGNTIYF.

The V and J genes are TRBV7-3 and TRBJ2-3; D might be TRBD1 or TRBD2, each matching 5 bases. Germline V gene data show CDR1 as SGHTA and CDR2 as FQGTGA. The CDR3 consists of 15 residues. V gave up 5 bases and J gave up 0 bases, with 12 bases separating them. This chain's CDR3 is CASSVGDSSTDTQYF. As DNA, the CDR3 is TGTGCCAGCAGCGTGGGGGATTCCAGCACAGATACGCAGTATTTT.

CDR3 sequence: CASSMGVSGANVLTF. The CDR3, as DNA: TGTGCCAGTAGTATGGGAGTTTCTGGGGCCAACGTCCTGACTTTC. V is TRBV19 and J is TRBJ2-6, with D possibly being TRBD2 (5 bases). Germline V gene sequence: CDR1 LNHDA, CDR2 SQIVND (reference sequence). The CDR3 spans 15 residues. Trimming took off 3 bases at V and 1 base at J, with 7 bases between the two ends.

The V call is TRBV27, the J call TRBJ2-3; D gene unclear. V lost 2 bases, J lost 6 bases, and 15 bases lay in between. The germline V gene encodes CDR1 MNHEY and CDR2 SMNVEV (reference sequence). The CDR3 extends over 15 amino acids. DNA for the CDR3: TGTGCCAGCAGTTTAAACGCGCCCCTGGGCGATACGCAGTATTTT. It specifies CASSLNAPLGDTQYF.

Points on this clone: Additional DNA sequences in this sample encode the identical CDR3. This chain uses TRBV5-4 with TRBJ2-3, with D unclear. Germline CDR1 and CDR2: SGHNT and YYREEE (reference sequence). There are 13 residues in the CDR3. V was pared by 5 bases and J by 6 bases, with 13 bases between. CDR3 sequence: CASSLEPTDTQYF. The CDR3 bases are TGTGCCAGCAGTCTAGAACCCACGGATACGCAGTATTTT.

CDR3 bases: TGTGCCAGCAGTGAAGCGCGCAGGGGGGCCTACGAGCAGTACTTC. It encodes CASSEARRGAYEQYF. The V and J genes are TRBV2 and TRBJ2-7; weak D call: TRBD1 (7 bases). The CDR3 runs to 15 residues. Germline V gene lookup returns CDR1 SNHLY and CDR2 FYNNEI. Deletions cut 0 bases from V and 2 bases from J, with 11 bases between.

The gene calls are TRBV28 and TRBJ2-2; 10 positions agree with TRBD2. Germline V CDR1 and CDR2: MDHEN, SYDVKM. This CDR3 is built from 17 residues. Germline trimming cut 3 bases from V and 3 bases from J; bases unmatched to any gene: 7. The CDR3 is CASSFASGSRDTGELFF. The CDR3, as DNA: TGTGCCAGCAGTTTTGCTAGCGGGAGTCGCGACACCGGGGAGCTGTTTTTT.

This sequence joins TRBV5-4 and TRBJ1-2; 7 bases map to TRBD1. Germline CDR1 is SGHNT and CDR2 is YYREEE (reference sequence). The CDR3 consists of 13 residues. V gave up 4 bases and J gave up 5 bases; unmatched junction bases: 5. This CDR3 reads CASSLRGSYGYTF. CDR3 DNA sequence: TGTGCCAGCAGCCTCAGGGGGAGTTATGGCTACACCTTC.

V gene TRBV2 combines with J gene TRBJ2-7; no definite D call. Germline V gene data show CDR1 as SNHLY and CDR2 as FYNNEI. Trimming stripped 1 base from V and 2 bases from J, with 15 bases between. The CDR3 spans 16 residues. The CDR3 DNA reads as TGTGCCAGCAGTGAAGGTTTGGCCGTTTTCCCCTACGAGCAGTACTTC. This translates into CASSEGLAVFPYEQYF.

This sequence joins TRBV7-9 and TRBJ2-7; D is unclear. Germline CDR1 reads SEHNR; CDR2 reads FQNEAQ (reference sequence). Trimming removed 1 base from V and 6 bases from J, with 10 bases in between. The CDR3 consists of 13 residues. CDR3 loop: CASSLGAVPEQYF. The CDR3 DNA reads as TGTGCCAGCAGCTTAGGGGCAGTACCCGAGCAGTACTTC.

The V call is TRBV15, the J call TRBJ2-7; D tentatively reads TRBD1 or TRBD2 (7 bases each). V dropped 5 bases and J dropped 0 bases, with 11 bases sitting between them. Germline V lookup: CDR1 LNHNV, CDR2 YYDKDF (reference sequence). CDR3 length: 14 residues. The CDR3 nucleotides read TGTGCCACCAGCGGGGGGGACAGCTCCTACGAGCAGTACTTC. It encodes CATSGGDSSYEQYF.

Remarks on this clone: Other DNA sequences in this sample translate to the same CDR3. The CDR3 DNA is TGTGCCAGCAGTTACGGACAGGGATACACCGGGGAGCTGTTTTTT. Encoded protein: CASSYGQGYTGELFF. This chain connects TRBV6-5 to TRBJ2-2; 8 bases agree with TRBD1. Germline CDR1 and CDR2: MNHEY and SVGAGI. The CDR3 contains 15 residues. Trimming took 2 bases from V and 3 from J; bases not matched to a gene: 2.

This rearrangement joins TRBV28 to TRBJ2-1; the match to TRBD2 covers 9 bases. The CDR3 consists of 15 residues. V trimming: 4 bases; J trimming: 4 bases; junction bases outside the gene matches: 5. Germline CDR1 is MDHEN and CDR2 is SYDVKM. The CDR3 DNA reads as TGTGCCAGCAGTTATATGACTAGCGGTTACAATGAGCAGTTCTTC. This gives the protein CASSYMTSGYNEQFF.

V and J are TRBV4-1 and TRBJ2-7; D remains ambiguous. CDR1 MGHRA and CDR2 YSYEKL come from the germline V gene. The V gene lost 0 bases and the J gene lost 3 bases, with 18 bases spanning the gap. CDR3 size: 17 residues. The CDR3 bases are TGCGCCAGCAGCCAAGAGGAACCGACCACCCTTCTCTACGAGCAGTACTTC. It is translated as CASSQEEPTTLLYEQYF.

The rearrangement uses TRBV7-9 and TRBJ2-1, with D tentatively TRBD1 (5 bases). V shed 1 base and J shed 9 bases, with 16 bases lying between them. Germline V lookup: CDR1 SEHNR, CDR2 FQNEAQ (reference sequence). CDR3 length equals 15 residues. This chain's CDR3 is CASSLGGGGRAEQFF. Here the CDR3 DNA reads TGTGCCAGCAGCTTAGGGGGCGGCGGACGGGCTGAGCAGTTCTTC.

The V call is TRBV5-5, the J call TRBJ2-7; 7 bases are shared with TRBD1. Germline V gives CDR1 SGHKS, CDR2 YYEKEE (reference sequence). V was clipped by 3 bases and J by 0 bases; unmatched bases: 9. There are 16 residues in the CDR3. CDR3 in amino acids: CASSYYPGTDSYEQYF. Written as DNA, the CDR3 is TGTGCCAGCAGCTACTATCCCGGGACAGACTCCTACGAGCAGTACTTC.

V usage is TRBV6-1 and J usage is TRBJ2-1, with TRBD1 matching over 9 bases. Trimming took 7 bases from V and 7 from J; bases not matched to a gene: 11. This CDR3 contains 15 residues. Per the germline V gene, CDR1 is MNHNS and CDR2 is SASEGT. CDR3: CASKPDRGVLNEQFF. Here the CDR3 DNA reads TGTGCCAGCAAACCAGACAGGGGGGTTTTGAATGAGCAGTTCTTC.

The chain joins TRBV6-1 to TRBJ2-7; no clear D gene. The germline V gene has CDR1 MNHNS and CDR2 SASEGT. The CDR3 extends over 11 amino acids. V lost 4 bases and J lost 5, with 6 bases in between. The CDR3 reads CASSAHDEQYF. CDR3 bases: TGTGCCAGCAGTGCCCATGACGAGCAGTACTTC.